This TCR beta chain was identified in a study of shared clonotypes between healthy human individuals. The overall study: In total, the donors were a couple of women and a few men aged 18 to 49.

Produced via immunoSEQ multiplex PCR; TCRdb's table is partial and in-frame only. Found here are around 550,000 clones, roughly 95% of them singletons; the top ten hold roughly 0.06%. Study donors comprised healthy, HIV-negative adults devoid of recent acute infection or vaccination. Partitioning of CD4+ cells yielded a CD45RA+ naive subset and a CD45RA-negative memory subset. General study points: Clonotypes that were shared across a handful of donors made up roughly 5% of naive CD4 clonotypes.

As to this clone: Its antigen remains unknown.

The sample was naive CD4+ T cells sorted from blood. Stated subset: CD45RA+ positively selected. The sequence came from a woman aged 25 to 39 in good health.

The CDR3, as DNA: TGTGCCAGCAGCCCAGGGAGAGCGACGAACACTGAAGCTTTCTTT. Protein: CASSPGRATNTEAFF. V usage is TRBV27 and J usage is TRBJ1-1; D perhaps matches TRBD1 (5 bases). CDR3 length: 15 residues. CDR1 and CDR2 (germline): MNHEY, SMNVEV (reference sequence). V was clipped by 6 bases and J by 1 base, with 15 bases between them.